These 25 T cell receptor beta chains originate from one sample sequenced in a study of Graves' ophthalmopathy and Graves' hyperthyroidism. Transcripts of RNA were the source for amplifying TCR beta CDR3 regions. An opening RT-PCR round employed HTBI primers and preceded a second-round multiplex PCR. Using its own MiXCR run on the multiplex PCR reads, TCRdb lists one record per CDR3 protein. The sample yields around 670,000 distinct CDR3 sequences, 40% seen once. The source material was peripheral blood. The source is an adult man with Graves' ophthalmopathy.

This clonotype was observed a handful of times. The V and J genes are TRBV7-2 and TRBJ2-5; TRBD1 might be the D (5 bases). Per germline, CDR1 SGHTA and CDR2 FQGNSA. This CDR3 is 14 amino acids long. Trimming removed 5 bases from V and 2 bases from J, with 12 bases in between. CDR3 protein: CASSQSDRQETQYF. The CDR3 DNA is TGTGCCAGCAGCCAATCCGACAGACAAGAGACCCAGTACTTC.

This clonotype came up a few times. A junction boundary mismatches the germline segment, possibly from a read error. This chain's CDR3 is CSARIPQQGARTEAFF. CDR3 nucleotide sequence: TGCAGTGCTCGTATCCCCCAACAGGGGGCGCGGACTGAGGCTTTCTTT. This rearrangement joins TRBV20-1 to TRBJ1-1; 9 bases match TRBD1. CDR3 size: 16 residues. Germline assignment: CDR1 DFQATT and CDR2 SNEGSKA (reference sequence).

The chain carries TRBV20-1 and TRBJ2-7; 8 bases fit TRBD2. This CDR3 contains 13 residues. Losses at the gene ends were 6 bases for V and 1 base for J; bases not matched to a gene: 5. In germline, CDR1 is DFQATT, CDR2 SNEGSKA (reference sequence). The CDR3 reads CSAGTSRSYEQYF. The CDR3 nucleotides read TGCAGTGCCGGGACTAGTCGATCCTACGAGCAGTACTTC.

This clonotype was counted at least ten times. The gene calls are TRBV2 and TRBJ1-5; TRBD1 agrees at 9 bases. The CDR3 loop spans 14 amino acids. CDR1 SNHLY and CDR2 FYNNEI come from the germline V gene. V lost 6 bases, J lost 5 bases, and 5 bases stayed unmatched. Here the CDR3 DNA reads TGTGCCAGCAGCGATGGACAGGGGTATCAGCCCCAGCATTTT. Its protein is CASSDGQGYQPQHF.

The CDR3 DNA is TGTGCCAGCAGTTCACTTCAGGGAGGCACAGATACGCAGTATTTT. It yields the protein CASSSLQGGTDTQYF. V gene TRBV2 combines with J gene TRBJ2-3; TRBD1 or TRBD2 may be the D gene (5 bases each). V was cut by 5 bases and J by 1 base, with 13 bases left in between. This CDR3 is built from 15 residues. The germline gives CDR1 SNHLY, CDR2 FYNNEI.

The rearrangement links TRBV6-5 to TRBJ2-5; D gene unclear. Germline V gene sequence: CDR1 MNHEY, CDR2 SVGAGI. Trimming stripped 0 bases from V and 1 base from J, with 6 bases between. This CDR3 spans 14 amino acids. The CDR3 DNA follows: TGTGCCAGCAGTTACTCGATACGCCAAGAGACCCAGTACTTC. This encodes CASSYSIRQETQYF.

This clonotype was detected ten times or more. The gene calls are TRBV10-3 and TRBJ2-5, with D perhaps being TRBD1 or TRBD2 (5 bases each). Trimming removed 0 bases from V and 2 bases from J, with 16 bases in between. Germline CDR1 is ENHRY and CDR2 is SYGVKD. The CDR3 is 17 residues long. The CDR3 region has the DNA TGTGCCATCAGTGAGTCCCCCACCGGGACCAATCAAGAGACCCAGTACTTC. It is translated as CAISESPTGTNQETQYF.

With regard to this clonotype: A much larger clone lies a single base off, so this may be a read error. The rearrangement uses TRBV14 and TRBJ1-2; D is uncertain. V dropped 3 bases and J dropped 6 bases, with 14 bases sitting between them. Per germline, CDR1 SGHDN and CDR2 FVKESK. The CDR3 runs to 14 residues. The CDR3 nucleotides read TGTGCCAGCAGCCATCTAGACGGATACCATGGCTACACCTTC. Translated: CASSHLDGYHGYTF.

For this clonotype: One end of the junction is discordant with germline, which a read error may explain. The genes are TRBV10-3 and TRBJ1-2; D is perhaps TRBD1 (6 bases). The germline gives CDR1 ENHRY, CDR2 SYGVKD. This CDR3 is built from 15 residues. CDR3 in amino acids: CVISPLQGFGYGYTF. For the CDR3, the DNA is TGTGTCATCAGTCCCCTCCAGGGGTTCGGCTATGGCTACACCTTC.

This chain links TRBV6-4 with TRBJ1-2; 12 bases agree with TRBD1. This CDR3 is built from 16 residues. V gave up 5 bases and J gave up 8 bases; unmatched junction bases: 12. Germline CDR1 is MRHNA and CDR2 is SNTAGT. CDR3 amino acids: CASSSLIGTGGAGYTF. The CDR3 DNA sequence: TGTGCCAGCAGTTCCTTAATCGGGACAGGGGGCGCCGGCTACACCTTC.

This clonotype has only a few counts. The chain employs TRBV25-1 and TRBJ2-2, with D perhaps matching TRBD1 (6 bases). The CDR3 spans 15 residues. Trimming took off 6 bases at V and 3 bases at J, with 14 bases between the two ends. The germline gives CDR1 MGHDK, CDR2 SYGVNS. CDR3 in DNA: TGTGCCAGCAGCCAACAGGGCAGCTACACCGGGGAGCTGTTTTTT. This sequence encodes CASSQQGSYTGELFF. Looking up the rest from reference TRBV25-1 and TRBJ2-2 gives the full variable domain: EADIYQTPRYLVIGTGKKITLECSQTMGHDKMYWYQQDPGMELHLIHYSYGVNSTEKGDLSSESTVSRIRTEHFPLTLESARPSHTSQYLCASSQQGSYTGELFFGEGSRLTVL.

The chain is built from TRBV29-1 and TRBJ1-2; 10 positions agree with TRBD1. The length of the CDR3 is 18 residues. Germline V gives CDR1 SQVTM, CDR2 ANQGSEA. The ends lost 6 bases at V and 0 bases at J; junction bases unmatched: 16. CDR3 DNA: TGCAGCGTCGTTCGGGGGGGACAGGGGTCCAGCGCTAACTATGGCTACACCTTC. This gives the protein CSVVRGGQGSSANYGYTF.

Concerning this clonotype: At one boundary the junction diverges from the germline segment, which might be a read error. V and J are TRBV10-3 and TRBJ1-1; no clear D gene. This CDR3 contains 13 residues. Looked up from germline, CDR1 is ENHRY and CDR2 is SYGVKD. In nucleotides, the CDR3 is TGTGCCAGCAGTATTCGGCTGTGGACTGAAGCTTTCTTT. Translating it yields CASSIRLWTEAFF.

This rearrangement joins TRBV14 to TRBJ2-5; D not resolved. CDR3 length equals 14 residues. Trimming took off 2 bases at V and 5 bases at J, with 12 bases between the two ends. Looked up from germline, CDR1 is SGHDN and CDR2 is FVKESK. The DNA of the CDR3 is TGTGCCAGCAGCCAATTGCTAGGTTGGGAGACCCAGTACTTC. Translating it yields CASSQLLGWETQYF.

This chain connects TRBV2 to TRBJ2-5; maybe TRBD2 (6 bases). The germline V gene encodes CDR1 SNHLY and CDR2 FYNNEI. Trimming shortened V by 1 base and J by 7 bases, and 10 bases separated the two germline ends. CDR3 size: 13 residues. Here the CDR3 DNA reads TGTGCCAGCAGTGAAGTCCAGGAGGGGACCCAGTACTTC. Protein product: CASSEVQEGTQYF.

In this sample, this clonotype turned up a few times. The chain links TRBV20-1 to TRBJ2-2; 8 positions match TRBD1. The CDR3 is made up of 14 amino acids. CDR1 DFQATT and CDR2 SNEGSKA come from the germline V gene (reference sequence). With 3 bases clipped from V and 4 bases from J, the junction kept 4 bases outside the gene matches. The CDR3 is CSARQGASTGELFF. CDR3 coding DNA: TGCAGTGCTAGGCAGGGGGCTAGCACCGGGGAGCTGTTTTTT.

The rearrangement joins TRBV25-1 to TRBJ2-2; 14 nucleotides line up with TRBD2. Trimming removed 3 bases from V and 7 bases from J; junction bases left unmatched: 4. The germline CDR1 and CDR2 sequences are MGHDK and SYGVNS. The CDR3 is 16 amino acids. In DNA, the CDR3 is TGTGCCAGCAGTGACGGGACTAGCGGGGGTGGCGGGGAGCTGTTTTTT. Its protein is CASSDGTSGGGGELFF.

The sample holds many counts of this clonotype. The CDR3 DNA is TGTGCCATCAGTGAGCAACAGGGGGCGAACACTGAAGCTTTCTTT. This gives the protein CAISEQQGANTEAFF. This rearrangement joins TRBV10-3 to TRBJ1-1, with 9 nucleotides matching TRBD1. Per the germline V gene, CDR1 is ENHRY and CDR2 is SYGVKD. This CDR3 region has 15 residues. The J segment lost 1 base and the V segment lost 2 bases, leaving 2 bases of the junction unmatched.

A few counts support this clonotype. The chain recombines TRBV25-1 with TRBJ2-2; D gene unclear. Trimming took off 2 bases at V and 7 bases at J, with 5 bases between the two ends. The CDR3 loop spans 12 amino acids. Germline V gene sequence: CDR1 MGHDK, CDR2 SYGVNS. The CDR3 spells CASSEMDGELFF. CDR3 DNA sequence: TGTGCCAGCAGTGAAATGGACGGGGAGCTGTTTTTT.

A few counts support this clonotype. The chain combines TRBV15 with TRBJ2-7; perhaps TRBD1 as D (7 bases). Germline loops: CDR1 LNHNV, CDR2 YYDKDF (reference sequence). The CDR3 is 17 residues long. Trimming removed 5 bases from V and 0 bases from J, with 20 bases in between. CDR3: CATSPGGIRDSSYEQYF. The CDR3 nucleotides are TGTGCCACCAGCCCCGGAGGGATAAGGGACAGCTCCTACGAGCAGTACTTC. The variable domain in full, completed from reference TRBV15 and TRBJ2-7, reads DAMVIQNPRYQVTQFGKPVTLSCSQTLNHNVMYWYQQKSSQAPKLLFHYYDKDFNNEADTPDNFQSRRPNTSFCFLDIRSPGLGDTAMYLCATSPGGIRDSSYEQYFGPGTRLTVT.

As to this clonotype: The conserved closing phenylalanine or tryptophan is absent in this CDR3, likely reflecting a read error. The DNA is omitted, as the CDR3 cannot be located on it reliably, and the CDR3 follows TCRdb's listing. The chain couples TRBV29-1 to TRBJ1-1. The CDR3 totals 8 residues, both ends included. Looked up from germline, CDR1 is SQVTM and CDR2 is ANQGSEA. The CDR3: CSVESNYY.

This clonotype was seen a few times. This chain joins TRBV7-8 and TRBJ1-6; no clear D. There are 15 residues in the CDR3. Germline V gene data show CDR1 as SGHVS and CDR2 as FQNEAQ. Trimming cost V 8 bases and J 5 bases, with 16 bases left between them. The CDR3 spells CASSPRGRDNSPLHF. CDR3 bases: TGTGCCAGCTCACCACGCGGGCGGGATAATTCACCCCTCCACTTT.

V gene TRBV7-3 combines with J gene TRBJ2-5, with 11 bases lining up with TRBD2. The length of the CDR3 is 16 residues. The germline V gene has CDR1 SGHTA and CDR2 FQGTGA. The J segment lost 2 bases and the V segment lost 5 bases, leaving 7 bases of the junction unmatched. The CDR3 here is CASSPLAGAPQETQYF. Here the CDR3 DNA reads TGTGCCAGCAGCCCACTAGCGGGAGCGCCTCAAGAGACCCAGTACTTC.

This clonotype came up once. The chain employs TRBV7-9 and TRBJ2-5; D is perhaps TRBD1 or TRBD2 (5 bases each). The CDR3 runs to 15 residues. V was trimmed by 3 bases and J by 4 bases, leaving 15 bases between them. Germline-derived CDR1 and CDR2 are SEHNR and FQNEAQ (reference sequence). CDR3 DNA sequence: TGTGCCAGCAGCTTCGGGGCAGGCTCCGCAGAGACCCAGTACTTC. Encoded protein: CASSFGAGSAETQYF.

For this clonotype: Being one base from a much bigger clone, this may be a read error. The CDR3 here is CASNLRGSYNSPLHF. CDR3 DNA: TGTGCCAGCAACTTAAGGGGGTCGTATAATTCACCCCTCCACTTT. This chain links TRBV7-9 with TRBJ1-6; TRBD1 is a possible D gene (6 bases). CDR1 and CDR2 (germline): SEHNR, FQNEAQ (reference sequence). The CDR3 sequence is 15 residues long.